Below are 20 T cell receptor beta chains sequenced from a single sample in a study of blood T cell repertoires in COVID-19. The table came from immunoSEQ multiplex PCR; TCRdb's copy has only in-frame clones and leaves some out. The sample comprises about 400,000 clones, around nine tenths of which are singletons, and roughly 6.6% rests with the top ten. The sample consisted of peripheral blood. The receptors stem from an older woman with COVID-19, enrolled during active disease.

The chain links TRBV12-3 or TRBV12-4 to TRBJ1-4, with D unresolved. The CDR3 is 12 residues long. V lost 3 bases, J lost 4 bases, and 3 bases lay in between. The CDR3 nucleotides read TGTGCCAGCAGTTTCAGTAATGAAAAACTGTTTTTT. Translated, it gives CASSFSNEKLFF.

This chain uses TRBV4-2 with TRBJ2-7; 11 nucleotides line up with TRBD2. The CDR3 spans 17 residues. Germline CDR1 and CDR2: LGHNA and YNFKEQ. Trimming at V came to 0 bases and at J to 3 bases, leaving 7 bases not matched to a gene. DNA of the CDR3: TGTGCCAGCAGCCAAGATCGCCTAGCGGGGGGAAACTACGAGCAGTACTTC. This codes for CASSQDRLAGGNYEQYF.

The sample holds one count of this clone. The CDR3 is CASGYRTGDEKLFF. The CDR3 nucleotides read TGTGCCAGCGGATACAGGACAGGGGATGAAAAACTGTTTTTT. The rearrangement joins TRBV6-5 to TRBJ1-4; TRBD1 matches 9 bases. Germline lookup yields CDR1 MNHEY and CDR2 SVGAGI. After removal of 8 bases from V and 6 bases from J, the junction contained 7 bases not matched to a gene. The CDR3 totals 14 residues.

This clone was detected only a few times. The chain links TRBV5-6 to TRBJ2-5, with D possibly being TRBD1 (6 bases). The CDR3 runs 15 residues. CDR1 is SGHDT, CDR2 YYEEEE, per germline. Trimming pared 3 bases from V and 2 bases from J, leaving 14 bases between. In DNA, the CDR3 is TGTGCCAGCAGCTCCTGGACAGAAACTCAAGAGACCCAGTACTTC. Translated: CASSSWTETQETQYF.

The rearrangement links TRBV15 to TRBJ1-6; D not certain. V dropped 0 bases and J dropped 7 bases, with 10 bases sitting between them. Germline lookup yields CDR1 LNHNV and CDR2 YYDKDF (reference sequence). The CDR3 sequence is 15 residues long. The CDR3 nucleotides are TGTGCCACCAGCAGAGAAGAGATTCCCAATTCACCCCTCCACTTT. Residues: CATSREEIPNSPLHF.

The chain has TRBV12-3 or TRBV12-4 and TRBJ1-1; 7 bases line up with TRBD1. J lost 6 bases, V lost 7 bases, and 5 bases had no gene match. This CDR3 is built from 12 residues. The CDR3 nucleotides read TGTGCCAGCATTGGGGACAGCGCTGAAGCTTTCTTT. It specifies CASIGDSAEAFF.

The V call is TRBV6-4, the J call TRBJ2-3; the D is unclear. Trimming pared 0 bases from V and 9 bases from J, leaving 7 bases between. The CDR3 consists of 12 residues. Looked up from germline, CDR1 is MRHNA and CDR2 is SNTAGT. CDR3 sequence reads: CASSDSGLTQYF. In DNA, the CDR3 is TGTGCCAGCAGTGACTCCGGGTTAACGCAGTATTTT.

This chain uses TRBV2 with TRBJ1-6; TRBD1 aligns across 9 bases. Germline values: CDR1 SNHLY, CDR2 FYNNEI. J lost 7 bases, V lost 4 bases, and 5 bases had no gene match. The CDR3 runs 15 residues. Here the CDR3 reads CASSATGGLNSPLHF. The CDR3, as DNA: TGTGCCAGCAGTGCGACAGGGGGATTAAATTCACCCCTCCACTTT.

This rearrangement joins TRBV4-2 to TRBJ2-1, with 12 bases fitting TRBD2. V shed 0 bases and J 11 bases; nucleotides not matched to a gene: 2. Germline V gene lookup returns CDR1 LGHNA and CDR2 YNFKEQ. The CDR3 runs to 14 residues. CDR3 sequence reads: CASSQETSGGQQFF. The CDR3 DNA follows: TGTGCCAGCAGCCAAGAGACTAGCGGGGGTCAGCAGTTCTTC.

The chain recombines TRBV7-2 with TRBJ1-1; the D is unclear. V was clipped by 2 bases and J by 1 base, with 5 bases between them. The CDR3 has 13 residues. Germline assignment: CDR1 SGHTA and CDR2 FQGNSA. The DNA of the CDR3 is TGTGCCAGCAGCTTACTAGGGAACACTGAAGCTTTCTTT. Translation: CASSLLGNTEAFF.

The CDR3 loop reads CAWSRGVGEKLFF. CDR3 DNA sequence: TGTGCCTGGAGTAGAGGCGTAGGCGAAAAACTGTTTTTT. The chain combines TRBV30 with TRBJ1-4, with D unclear. Germline V CDR1 and CDR2: GTSNPN, SVGIG (reference sequence). Trimming left V 2 bases short and J 8 bases short, with 12 bases between. CDR3 length: 13 amino acids.

The gene calls are TRBV12-3 or TRBV12-4 and TRBJ1-1; D is uncertain. The CDR3 is made up of 13 amino acids. Trimming pared 2 bases from V and 0 bases from J, leaving 4 bases between. The CDR3 DNA sequence: TGTGCCAGCAGTTTATATCTGAACACTGAAGCTTTCTTT. It is translated as CASSLYLNTEAFF.

This clone was observed a few times. This sequence joins TRBV7-9 and TRBJ2-1; 10 bases line up with TRBD2. CDR1 and CDR2 from the germline V gene are SEHNR and FQNEAQ (reference sequence). The CDR3 has 16 amino acids. The V gene end was trimmed by 1 base and the J gene end by 7 bases; junction bases not matched to a gene: 7. The CDR3: CASSLGALAGFNEQFF. The CDR3 nucleotides are TGTGCCAGCAGCTTAGGTGCACTAGCGGGGTTTAATGAGCAGTTCTTC.

The V gene is TRBV29-1, the J gene TRBJ1-2; D call uncertain. With 6 bases removed from V and 3 bases from J, the gap between germline ends came to 14 bases. Germline assignment: CDR1 SQVTM and CDR2 ANQGSEA. The CDR3 is made up of 13 amino acids. The CDR3 coding sequence is TGCAGCGTAGCTGCCGGGGTCGACTATGGCTACACCTTC. It encodes CSVAAGVDYGYTF.

The rearrangement joins TRBV7-2 to TRBJ1-5; D is unclear. This CDR3 spans 15 amino acids. Per the germline V gene, CDR1 is SGHTA and CDR2 is FQGNSA. Trimming removed 5 bases from V and 11 bases from J, with 22 bases in between. CDR3 sequence: CASSPHLGSPVTQHF. The CDR3 bases are TGTGCCAGCAGCCCCCACCTTGGTAGCCCTGTGACCCAGCATTTT.

The chain uses TRBV4-2 and TRBJ2-5, with D hard to call. Trimming removed 1 base at V and 9 bases at J, with 12 bases between. This CDR3 is built from 13 residues. Germline lookup yields CDR1 LGHNA and CDR2 YNFKEQ. This chain's CDR3 is CASSQGLLEAQYF. The CDR3 nucleotides read TGTGCCAGCAGCCAAGGGCTGCTCGAGGCCCAGTACTTC.

The chain links TRBV15 to TRBJ2-3; TRBD2 matches at 12 bases. Germline V gene lookup returns CDR1 LNHNV and CDR2 YYDKDF (reference sequence). J was trimmed by 5 bases and V by 1 base; bases with no gene match: 1. The CDR3 is 15 amino acids. CDR3: CATSRGLAGEDTQYF. In DNA form, the CDR3 reads TGTGCCACCAGCAGAGGACTAGCGGGGGAAGATACGCAGTATTTT. Full variable domain (rest looked up from reference TRBV15 and TRBJ2-3): DAMVIQNPRYQVTQFGKPVTLSCSQTLNHNVMYWYQQKSSQAPKLLFHYYDKDFNNEADTPDNFQSRRPNTSFCFLDIRSPGLGDTAMYLCATSRGLAGEDTQYFGPGTRLTVL.

The CDR3 sequence is CSASTVLGNEQFF. The CDR3 nucleotides read TGCAGCGCATCGACAGTCCTGGGGAATGAGCAGTTCTTC. The chain carries TRBV29-1 and TRBJ2-1; a weak D match, TRBD1 (5 bases). Germline CDR1 and CDR2: SQVTM and ANQGSEA. Deletions cut 7 bases from V and 7 bases from J, with 17 bases between. CDR3 length: 13 residues.

The J gene is TRBJ2-5, the V gene TRBV4-1; 9 bases match TRBD2. The CDR3 covers 16 residues. J was trimmed by 3 bases and V by 0 bases; bases with no gene match: 5. Per the germline V gene, CDR1 is MGHRA and CDR2 is YSYEKL. CDR3 bases: TGCGCCAGCAGCCAAGATTGGCGGGGGGGCGAAGAGACCCAGTACTTC. Protein product: CASSQDWRGGEETQYF.

The V and J genes are TRBV2 and TRBJ2-7; D possibly corresponds to TRBD1 (5 bases). Between the trimmed V and J ends, which lost 4 bases and 2 bases, there was a span of 9 bases. CDR3 size: 13 residues. Per the germline V gene, CDR1 is SNHLY and CDR2 is FYNNEI. The CDR3 reads CASSVTATYEQYF. CDR3 coding DNA: TGTGCCAGCAGTGTGACAGCCACCTACGAGCAGTACTTC.